The T cell receptor (beta chain) described here comes from a study of graft-versus-host responses after intestinal transplantation. About the study: Transplant types were multivisceral, liver-intestinal, or isolated intestinal. The study gave all recipients anti-thymocyte globulin induction, then tacrolimus and steroids for 2 to 3 years.

With regard to this clone: Its antigen remains unknown.

TCRdb's table, derived via immunoSEQ multiplex PCR, lists solely in-frame clones and lacks some. The data contain tens of thousands of clones, roughly 94% of them singletons. Study-wide results and caveats: GvH clones appeared in recipient marrow, some first in ileum or blood.

The V and J ends lost 3 bases and 4 bases, in that order; junction bases with no gene match: 3. The CDR3 covers 15 residues. From germline, CDR1 is SGHAT and CDR2 FQNNGV. The chain joins TRBV11-2 to TRBJ2-3, with TRBD1 matching 11 bases. This clonotype was sampled from a human donor who received an intestinal transplant. The source material was unstimulated CD8+ T cells sorted from spleen or lymph node cells, sampled before intestinal transplant. The CDR3 here is CASSFRTGGADTQYF. The CDR3 nucleotides read TGTGCCAGCAGCTTTAGGACAGGGGGCGCAGATACGCAGTATTTT.